The clone carrying this T cell receptor beta chain came up once. Its antigen remains unknown. V shed 10 bases, J shed 10 bases, and the junction held 13 bases outside the gene matches. This CDR3 spans 13 amino acids. Looked up from germline, CDR1 is LNHNV and CDR2 is YYDKDF (reference sequence). The PCR contained 60 Vbeta and 13 Jbeta primers. Here immunoSEQ multiplex PCR was the method, and the copy in TCRdb shows in-frame clones only, minus some. In the table there are roughly 190,000 clones, around 80% of which are singletons. This record belongs to a study of cytomegalovirus exposure and HLA in healthy donors. Across the study: Previous work identified roughly 110 million unique TCR beta sequences from 150 million to 200 million T cells. Study results and caveats: The study designated fewer than 200 TCR beta chains cytomegalovirus-associated. In a later analysis, a missense DCLRE1C variant was linked to TCR beta V- and J-gene trimming.

The sequenced sample consisted of PBMCs. The J gene is TRBJ2-1, the V gene TRBV15, with 7 nucleotides matching TRBD1. The TCR comes from a young man in good health and CMV-seronegative. The CDR3 nucleotides read TGTGCCAGCTCACGGGACAGCAACGCGGAGCAGTTCTTC. Translation gives CASSRDSNAEQFF. Looking up the rest from reference TRBV15 and TRBJ2-1 gives the full variable domain: DAMVIQNPRYQVTQFGKPVTLSCSQTLNHNVMYWYQQKSSQAPKLLFHYYDKDFNNEADTPDNFQSRRPNTSFCFLDIRSPGLGDTAMYLCASSRDSNAEQFFGPGTRLTVL.